The T cell receptor beta chain under discussion was sequenced for a study of blood T cell repertoires in COVID-19. Donors in Cohort 3 counted as recovered after two negative PCRs, clearance, or symptom resolution. Per the original data handling: Estimation of nucleated cell counts relied on the amplification of reference gene primers. The assay was immunoSEQ multiplex PCR, and TCRdb's table has in-frame clones only and misses some. V and J calls and clone size come straight from that table; D and trimming were deduced from the DNA. The sample gives 150,000 or so clones, approximately 80% of which show up once; approximately 12% is in the top ten. V was trimmed by 1 base and J by 5 bases, leaving 11 bases between them. The CDR3 consists of 15 residues. Germline V lookup: CDR1 SGHVS, CDR2 FQNEAQ. This clone has a single count.

The rearrangement joins TRBV7-8 to TRBJ1-4; D remains unclear. The sequence derives from a man aged 45-60 years who had recovered from COVID-19. The specimen sequenced was PBMCs or T cells enriched from blood (not recorded which). CDR3 sequence (DNA): TGTGCCAGCAGCTTAGTTGGCAGAAAGAATGAAAAACTGTTTTTT. Its translation is CASSLVGRKNEKLFF. Full variable domain (remainder filled in from reference TRBV7-8 and TRBJ1-4): GAGVSQSPRYKVAKRGQDVALRCDPISGHVSLFWYQQALGQGPEFLTYFQNEAQLDKSGLPSDRFFAERPEGSVSTLKIQRTQQEDSAVYLCASSLVGRKNEKLFFGSGTQLSVL.